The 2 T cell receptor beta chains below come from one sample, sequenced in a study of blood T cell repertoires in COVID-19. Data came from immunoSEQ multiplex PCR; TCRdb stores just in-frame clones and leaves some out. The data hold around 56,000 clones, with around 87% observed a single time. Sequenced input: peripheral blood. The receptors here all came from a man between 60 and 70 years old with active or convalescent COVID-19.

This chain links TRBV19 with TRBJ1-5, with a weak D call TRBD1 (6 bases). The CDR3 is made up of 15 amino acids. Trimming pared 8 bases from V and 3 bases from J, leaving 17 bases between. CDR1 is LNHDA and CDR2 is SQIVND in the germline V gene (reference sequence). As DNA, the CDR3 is TGTGCCAGTCGGCCGGGGACAAGGACCAATCAGCCCCAGCATTTT. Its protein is CASRPGTRTNQPQHF.

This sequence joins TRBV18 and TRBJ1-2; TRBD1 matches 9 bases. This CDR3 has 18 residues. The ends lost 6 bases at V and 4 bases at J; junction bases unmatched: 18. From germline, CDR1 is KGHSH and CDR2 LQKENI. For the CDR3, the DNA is TGTGCCAGCTCGCCCGATGGACAGGGGCCGGATAAAACCTATGGCTACACCTTC. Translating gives CASSPDGQGPDKTYGYTF.